This TCR beta chain originates from a study of shared clonotypes between healthy human individuals. Study results and limitations: Approximately 4.6% of naive CD4 clonotypes were shared across a handful of donors. Incompleteness in sorted-subset sequencing, despite large depth, was shown by rarefaction.

With regard to this clone: Its matching antigen is unknown.

The CDR3 has 19 residues. Germline V lookup: CDR1 MDHEN, CDR2 SYDVKM. The ends were cut back, 1 base at V and 8 bases at J, with 27 bases in the middle. Study processing details: ImmunoSEQ junction-only sequences lacked quality scores, so their filtering differed. The repertoire was sequenced with immunoSEQ multiplex PCR; TCRdb's copy has only in-frame clones and lacks some. V and J calls and clone size follow that table, whereas D and trimming were derived from the DNA. The sample yields about 1.5 million clones, around 98% seen once. The sequence derives from a man between 25 and 39 years old in good health. The V and J genes are TRBV28 and TRBJ2-1; D gene uncertain. The sample taken for sequencing was naive CD4+ T cells sorted from blood. The subset is: CD45RA+ positively selected. Here the CDR3 DNA reads TGTGCCAGCAGTTTATCCCGGAAGAAGGGCTTTGAGATCCCGGATGAGCAGTTCTTC. It is translated as CASSLSRKKGFEIPDEQFF.